These 26 T cell receptor beta chains originate from one sample sequenced in a study of post-analysis software for immune sequencing data. Study-level results: Patients showed TRBV5-6, TRBV5-1 and TRBV20-1 among a few TRBV segments more frequent than in controls.

The TCR beta cDNA libraries carried unique molecular identifiers. Each CDR3 protein gets one entry after TCRdb re-called the PCR reads with MiXCR. This table holds 550,000 to 700,000 distinct CDR3 sequences, around 44% found once. Antigens of these TCRs are unknown. The sequenced sample was blood. These receptors came from a girl aged 10 to 17 with multiple sclerosis.

The J gene is TRBJ1-1, the V gene TRBV20-1, with a possible D match to TRBD1 (5 bases). V was clipped by 6 bases and J by 3 bases, with 14 bases between them. Germline V lookup: CDR1 DFQATT, CDR2 SNEGSKA (reference sequence). This CDR3 has 13 amino acids. The CDR3 loop reads CSALSPGDTEAFF. CDR3 in DNA: TGCAGTGCACTATCACCGGGGGACACTGAAGCTTTCTTT.

The V gene is TRBV20-1, the J gene TRBJ1-2, with 10 bases aligning to TRBD1. The length of the CDR3 is 13 residues. Germline V gene data show CDR1 as DFQATT and CDR2 as SNEGSKA (reference sequence). Unmatched junction bases numbered 4, after V lost 2 bases and J lost 7 bases. CDR3 in amino acids: CSARQGTGAGYTF. CDR3 coding DNA: TGCAGTGCTAGACAAGGGACAGGGGCTGGCTACACCTTC.

The chain uses TRBV12-3 or TRBV12-4 and TRBJ2-5, with 10 bases matching TRBD1. The trim removed 5 bases at V and 5 bases at J, leaving 8 bases unmatched. The CDR3 contains 15 residues. The CDR3 DNA sequence: TGTGCCAGCAGTCGGGGACAGGGGCTGGGGGAGACCCAGTACTTC. Translated, it gives CASSRGQGLGETQYF.

This clonotype was seen a few times. This rearrangement joins TRBV12-3 or TRBV12-4 to TRBJ2-7, with D perhaps TRBD1 (5 bases). The CDR3 is made up of 15 amino acids. The V and J ends lost 7 bases and 3 bases respectively, with 19 bases between them. The chain's CDR3 is CASTMGSLGVYEQYF. CDR3 DNA: TGTGCCAGCACCATGGGTTCCCTAGGGGTCTACGAGCAGTACTTC.

As regards this clonotype: A clone one base away is much larger, so this may be a read error. The V gene is TRBV7-3, the J gene TRBJ2-7; possible D gene TRBD2, 5 bases. Per germline, CDR1 SGHTA and CDR2 FQGTGA. The V gene lost 1 base and the J gene lost 3 bases, with 13 bases spanning the gap. The CDR3 spans 15 residues. In DNA form, the CDR3 reads TGTGCCAGCAGCTTAAGGGCGGTTGGGAGCTACGAGCAGTACTTC. Translated, it gives CASSLRAVGSYEQYF.

The V gene is TRBV6-6, the J gene TRBJ2-3; 9 nucleotides agree with TRBD2. The germline gives CDR1 MNHNY, CDR2 SVGAGI (reference sequence). This CDR3 region has 16 residues. V gave up 8 bases and J gave up 0 bases; unmatched junction bases: 9. DNA for the CDR3: TGTGCCAGCGTCGGGCTAGCGGGGACCAGCACAGATACGCAGTATTTT. It yields the protein CASVGLAGTSTDTQYF.

This clonotype appeared once. V gene TRBV12-3 or TRBV12-4 combines with J gene TRBJ2-7; D is undetermined. This CDR3 region has 14 residues. The ends were cut back, 3 bases at V and 2 bases at J, with 11 bases in the middle. CDR3 in amino acids: CASSFSTFTYEQYF. CDR3 in DNA: TGTGCCAGCAGTTTCTCCACTTTTACCTACGAGCAGTACTTC.

The rearrangement uses TRBV20-1 and TRBJ2-3; 11 bases fit TRBD2. V shed 3 bases, J shed 5 bases, and the junction held 10 bases outside the gene matches. The CDR3 length is 16 residues. The germline CDR1 and CDR2 sequences are DFQATT and SNEGSKA (reference sequence). CDR3 in amino acids: CSASSPTSGDRDTQYF. The CDR3 region has the DNA TGCAGTGCTAGCTCCCCGACTAGCGGGGATCGAGATACGCAGTATTTT.

The chain joins TRBV3-1 to TRBJ2-2; either TRBD1 or TRBD2 may supply D (5 bases each). This CDR3 spans 15 amino acids. Germline loops: CDR1 LGHDT, CDR2 YNNKEL (reference sequence). V was shortened by 5 bases and J by 4 bases, with 14 bases between the two germline ends. This chain's CDR3 is CASSLRAGSTGELFF. CDR3 DNA: TGTGCCAGCAGCTTAAGGGCAGGGAGCACCGGGGAGCTGTTTTTT.

This clonotype was counted between two and nine times. The chain carries TRBV20-1 and TRBJ2-1; tentatively, D is TRBD1 (6 bases). Germline loops: CDR1 DFQATT, CDR2 SNEGSKA (reference sequence). V was clipped by 3 bases and J by 4 bases, with 19 bases between them. The CDR3 is 16 amino acids. The CDR3 spells CSASDALGTPYNEQFF. The CDR3 coding sequence is TGCAGTGCTAGTGACGCCCTCGGGACACCTTACAATGAGCAGTTCTTC.

The sample holds a few counts of this clonotype. The chain uses TRBV10-3 and TRBJ1-2; 10 bases agree with TRBD1. Germline V gene lookup returns CDR1 ENHRY and CDR2 SYGVKD. J lost 6 bases, V lost 5 bases, and 6 bases had no gene match. The CDR3 has 14 residues. CDR3 residues: CAISWDRGLDGYTF. CDR3 DNA sequence: TGTGCCATCAGTTGGGACAGGGGCTTAGATGGCTACACCTTC.

This rearrangement joins TRBV5-1 to TRBJ1-2; 7 bases are shared with TRBD1. After removal of 9 bases from V and 4 bases from J, the junction contained 12 bases not matched to a gene. The CDR3 contains 14 residues. Germline V gives CDR1 SGHRS, CDR2 YFSETQ. CDR3 protein: CATRPRTGSYGYTF. The CDR3 DNA reads TGCGCCACCAGACCCCGGACAGGCTCCTATGGCTACACCTTC.

The chain employs TRBV10-3 and TRBJ2-7, with D possibly being TRBD2 (7 bases). The CDR3 covers 14 residues. Trimming took off 5 bases at V and 3 bases at J, with 14 bases between the two ends. Germline CDR1 and CDR2: ENHRY and SYGVKD. CDR3 amino acids: CAISQQGGSYEQYF. CDR3 nucleotide sequence: TGTGCCATCAGTCAACAGGGCGGGAGCTACGAGCAGTACTTC.

Points on this clonotype: A junction boundary mismatches the germline segment, possibly from a read error. This chain joins TRBV29-1 and TRBJ2-3; 7 nucleotides match TRBD1. The CDR3 length is 13 residues. CDR1 and CDR2 (germline): SQVTM, ANQGSEA. The CDR3, as DNA: TGCAGCGGGAGCGGCACCGGGACAGATGCGCAGTATTTT. Its translation is CSGSGTGTDAQYF.

This clonotype has at least ten counts. The CDR3 region is CASSEVAGGPETQYF. CDR3 nucleotide sequence: TGTGCCAGCAGTGAAGTAGCGGGGGGGCCAGAGACCCAGTACTTC. The rearrangement uses TRBV6-1 and TRBJ2-5; 11 bases align to TRBD2. The CDR3 has 15 residues. The junction had 2 bases not matched to a gene; V was cut back by 1 base and J by 4 bases. The V gene's germline CDR1 is MNHNS and CDR2 SASEGT.

This clonotype came up once. The CDR3 region is CATSRDRAGGSNEQFF. The CDR3 nucleotides are TGTGCCACCAGCAGAGATCGGGCGGGGGGGAGTAATGAGCAGTTCTTC. The chain recombines TRBV15 with TRBJ2-1; 9 bases match TRBD2. V lost 0 bases to trimming and J lost 7 bases; unmatched junction nucleotides: 7. The CDR3 extends over 16 amino acids. Germline V gives CDR1 LNHNV, CDR2 YYDKDF (reference sequence).

This chain uses TRBV30 with TRBJ2-7, with 8 bases matching TRBD1. The trim removed 0 bases at V and 3 bases at J, leaving 7 bases unmatched. The CDR3 loop spans 15 amino acids. Germline values: CDR1 GTSNPN, CDR2 SVGIG (reference sequence). The CDR3 reads CAWSVQGASYYEQYF. The CDR3 DNA is TGTGCCTGGAGTGTTCAGGGGGCAAGCTACTACGAGCAGTACTTC.

This clonotype was found a few times. The chain links TRBV3-1 to TRBJ2-1; 9 nucleotides line up with TRBD2. Germline V gene lookup returns CDR1 LGHDT and CDR2 YNNKEL (reference sequence). V lost 1 base, J lost 7 bases, and 5 bases stayed unmatched. The CDR3 is 15 amino acids. CDR3 sequence (DNA): TGTGCCAGCAGCCAAGGCGGGGGGGCCAGAAATGAGCAGTTCTTC. It encodes CASSQGGGARNEQFF.

V is TRBV5-1 and J is TRBJ2-7; D not certain. Trimming left V 0 bases short and J 12 bases short, with 16 bases between. This CDR3 contains 13 residues. Germline V gene lookup returns CDR1 SGHRS and CDR2 YFSETQ. CDR3 amino acids: CASSLESEGSRYF. The CDR3 nucleotides are TGCGCCAGCAGCTTGGAGTCGGAAGGCAGCAGGTACTTC.

The V gene is TRBV27, the J gene TRBJ2-1, with 11 bases that match TRBD2. The CDR3 sequence is 18 residues long. Unmatched junction bases numbered 12, after V lost 8 bases and J lost 0 bases. CDR1 is MNHEY, CDR2 SMNVEV, per germline (reference sequence). DNA for the CDR3: TGTGCCAGCGGGTTTCTAGCGGGAGGCCTTAGCTCCTACAATGAGCAGTTCTTC. Translating gives CASGFLAGGLSSYNEQFF.

There are a few counts of this clonotype. The V gene is TRBV20-1, the J gene TRBJ1-2, with 10 bases aligning to TRBD1. CDR3 length: 14 residues. The V gene end was trimmed by 3 bases and the J gene end by 4 bases; junction bases not matched to a gene: 5. The germline gives CDR1 DFQATT, CDR2 SNEGSKA (reference sequence). CDR3 nucleotides: TGCAGTGCTAGGGGACAGGGGACGGCCTATGGCTACACCTTC. It translates to CSARGQGTAYGYTF.

The V gene is TRBV25-1, the J gene TRBJ2-3; D is perhaps TRBD1 (5 bases). The CDR3 consists of 15 residues. V lost 1 base to trimming and J lost 5 bases, with 13 bases between them. Germline CDR1 and CDR2: MGHDK and SYGVNS. CDR3 bases: TGTGCCAGCAGTGAATTTCGGCAGGGTGAAGATACGCAGTATTTT. This codes for CASSEFRQGEDTQYF.

The chain has TRBV7-9 and TRBJ2-7; TRBD2 is a possible D gene (6 bases). V lost 1 base to trimming and J lost 6 bases, with 10 bases between them. CDR1 is SEHNR and CDR2 is FQNEAQ in the germline V gene (reference sequence). The CDR3 extends over 13 amino acids. The CDR3 DNA reads TGTGCCAGCAGCTTAGAAGGAGGGGCCGAGCAGTACTTC. Its protein is CASSLEGGAEQYF.

The chain is built from TRBV6-6 and TRBJ2-7, with D unresolved. The CDR3 is 12 amino acids. Trimming took 5 bases from V and 3 from J, leaving 8 bases between them. Germline V gene sequence: CDR1 MNHNY, CDR2 SVGAGI (reference sequence). CDR3 nucleotide sequence: TGTGCCAGCAGTCCCCCTAACTACGAGCAGTACTTC. Its protein is CASSPPNYEQYF.

This sequence joins TRBV11-1 and TRBJ2-7, with D hard to call. CDR3 length equals 11 residues. Germline lookup yields CDR1 SGHAT and CDR2 FQDESV (reference sequence). Trimming took off 6 bases at V and 6 bases at J, with 9 bases between the two ends. CDR3 DNA: TGTGCCAGCAGTCCGAAATTCGAGCAGTACTTC. It yields the protein CASSPKFEQYF.

This chain uses TRBV5-1 with TRBJ2-3; 10 nucleotides agree with TRBD2. The CDR3 spans 17 residues. Germline values: CDR1 SGHRS, CDR2 YFSETQ. Trimming took 0 bases from V and 7 from J; bases not matched to a gene: 11. The CDR3 is CASSLGSDSGGTNTQYF. The CDR3 DNA sequence: TGCGCCAGCAGCTTGGGGTCGGATAGCGGGGGGACAAATACGCAGTATTTT. Filled out from reference TRBV5-1 and TRBJ2-3, the complete variable domain reads KAGVTQTPRYLIKTRGQQVTLSCSPISGHRSVSWYQQTPGQGLQFLFEYFSETQRNKGNFPGRFSGRQFSNSRSEMNVSTLELGDSALYLCASSLGSDSGGTNTQYFGPGTRLTVL.